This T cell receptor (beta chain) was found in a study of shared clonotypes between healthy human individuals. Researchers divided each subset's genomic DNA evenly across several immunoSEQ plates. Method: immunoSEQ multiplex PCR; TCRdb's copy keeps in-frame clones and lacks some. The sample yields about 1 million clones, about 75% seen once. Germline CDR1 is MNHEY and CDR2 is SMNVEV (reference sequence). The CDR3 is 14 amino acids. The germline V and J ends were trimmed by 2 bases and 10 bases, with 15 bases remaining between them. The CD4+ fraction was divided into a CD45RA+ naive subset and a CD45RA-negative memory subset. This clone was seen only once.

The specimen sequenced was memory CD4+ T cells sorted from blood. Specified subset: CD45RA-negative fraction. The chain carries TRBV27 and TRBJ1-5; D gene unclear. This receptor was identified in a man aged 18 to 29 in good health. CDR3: CASSLGQNLGPQHF. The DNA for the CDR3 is TGTGCCAGCAGTTTAGGGCAGAACCTGGGACCCCAGCATTTT.